This is a list of T cell receptor beta chains from one sample in a study of cytomegalovirus exposure and HLA in healthy donors. Method: immunoSEQ multiplex PCR; TCRdb's copy keeps in-frame clones and lacks some. The sample lists 130,000 or so clones, approximately 82% occurring once. Sequencing was done on a sample of PBMCs. Every receptor here comes from a middle-aged man in good health and CMV-seronegative. Both conserved end residues are part of each CDR3. Fields, in order: V gene, CDR3 protein.

V gene: TRBV2; CDR3 protein: CASRWGGQQYF
V gene: TRBV5-1; CDR3 protein: CASSLVTGIGAEAFF
V gene: TRBV28; CDR3 protein: CASSLHASQNTEAFF
V gene: TRBV29-1; CDR3 protein: CSVGHWPPNTEAFF
V gene: TRBV5-1; CDR3 protein: CASSLGTGAYEQYF
V gene: TRBV9; CDR3 protein: CASSVFNYGYTF
V gene: TRBV30; CDR3 protein: CACMYWNTEAFF
V gene: TRBV4-1; CDR3 protein: CASSQAMNLLGGATF
V gene: TRBV10-3; CDR3 protein: CAGTGTGEDEQYF
V gene: TRBV9; CDR3 protein: CASRPLEGQMNTEAFF
V gene: TRBV7-9; CDR3 protein: CASSATARELYGYTF
V gene: TRBV5-1; CDR3 protein: CASSSQGSSGNTIYF
V gene: TRBV2; CDR3 protein: CASRGQDTEAFF
V gene: TRBV29-1; CDR3 protein: CSVDNWPGTDTQYF
V gene: TRBV30; CDR3 protein: CAWRPQGVKNTEAFF
V gene: TRBV5-4; CDR3 protein: CASSPRTGPTEAFF
V gene: TRBV6-1; CDR3 protein: CASSEMDRGFYAGYTF
V gene: TRBV5-4; CDR3 protein: CASSPRTEVETQYF
V gene: TRBV6-4; CDR3 protein: CASSGVRGDTQYF
V gene: TRBV27; CDR3 protein: CASTPRQGHEQYF
V gene: TRBV7-9; CDR3 protein: CASSLVGRGSNQPQHF
V gene: TRBV5-5; CDR3 protein: CASSLDPQQQKSTYEQYF
V gene: TRBV7-9; CDR3 protein: CASGIGASSGANVLTF
V gene: TRBV7-9; CDR3 protein: CASSRQGSNQPQHF
V gene: TRBV2; CDR3 protein: CASSEQGWNQPQHF
V gene: TRBV7-3; CDR3 protein: CASSLGPGVNEKLFF
V gene: TRBV19; CDR3 protein: CASSQGVINQPQHF
V gene: TRBV7-9; CDR3 protein: CASSLVRVAGGTYSYEQYF
V gene: TRBV12-5; CDR3 protein: CASGGLATDTQYF
V gene: TRBV6-5; CDR3 protein: CASKGQGDQPQHF
V gene: TRBV7-6; CDR3 protein: CASSLVQGTYPGELFF